What follows are 18 T cell receptor beta chains derived from one specimen sequenced in a study of cytomegalovirus exposure and HLA in healthy donors. Produced via immunoSEQ multiplex PCR; TCRdb's table is partial and in-frame only. Of 200,000 to 250,000 clones in the sample, roughly 84% are singletons; the top ten hold approximately 2%. The sample consisted of PBMCs. The receptors come from a woman aged 18 to 35 in good health and CMV-seropositive.

The V call is TRBV5-1, the J call TRBJ2-6; a possible D gene is TRBD2 (5 bases). Germline lookup yields CDR1 SGHRS and CDR2 YFSETQ. The V end lost 2 bases, the J end lost 2 bases, and 8 bases lay between the germline ends. CDR3 length: 15 amino acids. The CDR3 is CASSFSGTGANVLTF. As DNA, the CDR3 is TGCGCCAGCAGCTTCTCGGGGACTGGGGCCAACGTCCTGACTTTC.

The chain couples TRBV5-1 to TRBJ2-7; the match to TRBD1 covers 12 bases. In germline, CDR1 is SGHRS, CDR2 YFSETQ. Trimming took 3 bases from V and 4 from J; bases not matched to a gene: 8. The length of the CDR3 is 16 residues. CDR3 region: CASSSAPGQGAYEQYF. For the CDR3, the DNA is TGCGCCAGCAGCTCCGCTCCGGGACAGGGGGCTTACGAGCAGTACTTC.

V usage is TRBV10-2 and J usage is TRBJ1-5, with D tentatively TRBD1 (5 bases). This CDR3 region has 16 residues. CDR1 and CDR2 from the germline V gene are WSHSY and SAAADI. Trimming cost V 0 bases and J 4 bases, with 13 bases left between them. CDR3 protein: CASSESSAGGNQPQHF. CDR3 bases: TGCGCCAGCAGTGAGTCGTCGGCGGGGGGGAATCAGCCCCAGCATTTT.

This rearrangement joins TRBV9 to TRBJ2-1; 10 nucleotides match TRBD2. CDR3 size: 15 residues. Germline lookup yields CDR1 SGDLS and CDR2 YYNGEE. V lost 3 bases and J lost 7; bases outside the gene matches: 7. The CDR3 coding sequence is TGTGCCAGCAGCGACCTAGCGGGAGTCAAGAATGAGCAGTTCTTC. Translating it yields CASSDLAGVKNEQFF.

The chain recombines TRBV4-1 with TRBJ2-1, with D tentatively TRBD2 (6 bases). The CDR3 spans 15 residues. Germline V gives CDR1 MGHRA, CDR2 YSYEKL. V was trimmed by 4 bases and J by 8 bases, leaving 18 bases between them. In nucleotides, the CDR3 is TGCGCCAGCAGCCCCCCGGTGGAGGGCATCGATGAGCAGTTCTTC. Residues: CASSPPVEGIDEQFF.

The genes are TRBV19 and TRBJ1-1, with TRBD1 matching over 8 bases. V lost 2 bases to trimming and J lost 7 bases; unmatched junction nucleotides: 6. This CDR3 has 14 amino acids. Germline V lookup: CDR1 LNHDA, CDR2 SQIVND (reference sequence). The CDR3: CASSIQGADSEAFF. The CDR3 nucleotides read TGTGCCAGTAGTATACAGGGGGCAGATAGTGAAGCTTTCTTT.

The chain carries TRBV6-1 and TRBJ2-7, with 9 bases identical to TRBD2. Trimming cost V 6 bases and J 6 bases; bases outside gene matches: 12. This CDR3 is 15 amino acids long. Germline-derived CDR1 and CDR2 are MNHNS and SASEGT. In nucleotides, the CDR3 is TGTGCCAGCAGCCGCCCGGCGGGAGGGAATGGCGAGCAGTACTTC. This sequence encodes CASSRPAGGNGEQYF.

V is TRBV6-1 and J is TRBJ2-7, with 7 bases matching TRBD1. Losses at the gene ends were 4 bases for V and 3 bases for J; bases not matched to a gene: 12. This CDR3 region has 16 residues. Germline CDR1 is MNHNS and CDR2 is SASEGT. CDR3 DNA: TGTGCCAGCAGTGTACACCGGGACAGCTCAGACTACGAGCAGTACTTC. Its translation is CASSVHRDSSDYEQYF.

CDR3 sequence: CASTPGEVLNEQYF. In DNA, the CDR3 is TGTGCCAGTACCCCTGGAGAGGTTCTGAACGAGCAGTACTTC. The chain joins TRBV19 to TRBJ2-7; D is unresolved. Germline V gives CDR1 LNHDA, CDR2 SQIVND (reference sequence). V lost 7 bases and J lost 5, with 18 bases in between. CDR3 length equals 14 residues. The variable domain in full, with the rest retrieved from reference TRBV19 and TRBJ2-7, is DGGITQSPKYLFRKEGQNVTLSCEQNLNHDAMYWYRQDPGQGLRLIYYSQIVNDFQKGDIAEGYSVSREKKESFPLTVTSAQKNPTAFYLCASTPGEVLNEQYFGPGTRLTVT.

The chain couples TRBV6-5 to TRBJ2-2, with D unresolved. Germline loops: CDR1 MNHEY, CDR2 SVGAGI. V dropped 2 bases and J dropped 6 bases, with 7 bases sitting between them. CDR3 size: 13 residues. The CDR3 region has the DNA TGTGCCAGCAGTTACCAAAGCCCCGGGGAGCTGTTTTTT. It encodes CASSYQSPGELFF.

Comments on this clone: Within the sample, other DNA sequences also encode this same CDR3. The J gene is TRBJ2-1, the V gene TRBV9; 12 positions agree with TRBD2. The germline CDR1 and CDR2 sequences are SGDLS and YYNGEE. The CDR3 spans 15 residues. The J segment lost 4 bases and the V segment lost 2 bases, leaving 1 base of the junction unmatched. CDR3 residues: CASSVTSGSYNEQFF. The DNA of the CDR3 is TGTGCCAGCAGCGTGACTAGCGGGAGTTACAATGAGCAGTTCTTC.

This chain joins TRBV27 and TRBJ1-1, with 8 bases lining up with TRBD1. J was trimmed by 10 bases and V by 3 bases; bases with no gene match: 22. CDR1 is MNHEY and CDR2 is SMNVEV in the germline V gene (reference sequence). The CDR3 consists of 18 residues. CDR3 DNA sequence: TGTGCCAGCAGTTTTAGGAGGACAGGGCTCATTCTGTCTTGGTTAGCTTTCTTT. Translating it yields CASSFRRTGLILSWLAFF.

The chain carries TRBV19 and TRBJ2-7; TRBD2 agrees at 7 bases. This CDR3 contains 15 residues. CDR1 and CDR2 (germline): LNHDA, SQIVND (reference sequence). J was trimmed by 0 bases and V by 3 bases; bases with no gene match: 5. CDR3 loop: CASSIGRGSSYEQYF. The CDR3 bases are TGTGCCAGTAGTATTGGGCGGGGGAGCTCCTACGAGCAGTACTTC.

The chain links TRBV6-5 to TRBJ2-1; TRBD2 aligns across 7 bases. Looked up from germline, CDR1 is MNHEY and CDR2 is SVGAGI. Trimming cost V 4 bases and J 8 bases; bases outside gene matches: 8. CDR3 length: 14 amino acids. This CDR3 reads CASSWKREGHEQFF. CDR3 DNA: TGTGCCAGCAGTTGGAAGCGGGAAGGGCATGAGCAGTTCTTC.

CDR3 in amino acids: CASSLGGLIGYTF. CDR3 coding DNA: TGTGCCAGCAGCTTGGGGGGGCTGATTGGCTACACCTTC. The chain recombines TRBV28 with TRBJ1-2; D is perhaps TRBD1 (6 bases). The CDR3 length is 13 residues. The V and J ends lost 6 bases and 7 bases respectively, with 15 bases between them. The germline V gene has CDR1 MDHEN and CDR2 SYDVKM.

The V call is TRBV5-5, the J call TRBJ1-5, with D hard to call. Trimming stripped 1 base from V and 1 base from J, with 21 bases between. This CDR3 has 19 residues. Germline V gene sequence: CDR1 SGHKS, CDR2 YYEKEE (reference sequence). In DNA, the CDR3 is TGTGCCAGCAGCTTGCGAACCGTACCTGCAGGTTGGAGCAATCAGCCCCAGCATTTT. It is translated as CASSLRTVPAGWSNQPQHF.

The chain employs TRBV28 and TRBJ2-7; TRBD2 matches at 9 bases. The V gene end was trimmed by 5 bases and the J gene end by 7 bases; junction bases not matched to a gene: 3. Germline CDR1 is MDHEN and CDR2 is SYDVKM. The CDR3 is 12 amino acids. For the CDR3, the DNA is TGTGCCAGCAGTAATAGCGGGAGTGAGCAGTACTTC. As protein: CASSNSGSEQYF.

The V call is TRBV28, the J call TRBJ2-7; 8 nucleotides match TRBD1. Germline V gene data show CDR1 as MDHEN and CDR2 as SYDVKM. The ends lost 7 bases at V and 5 bases at J; junction bases unmatched: 4. This CDR3 is built from 12 residues. Here the CDR3 reads CASNQGANEQYF. The DNA of the CDR3 is TGTGCCAGCAACCAGGGGGCGAACGAGCAGTACTTC. Using reference TRBV28 and TRBJ2-7 for the parts outside the CDR3, the full variable domain is DVKVTQSSRYLVKRTGEKVFLECVQDMDHENMFWYRQDPGLGLRLIYFSYDVKMKEKGDIPEGYSVSREKKERFSLILESASTNQTSMYLCASNQGANEQYFGPGTRLTVT.